This T cell receptor beta chain originates from a study of cytomegalovirus exposure and HLA in healthy donors. Study conclusions and caveats: Sequencing likely produced, as an artifact, a cluster of highly shared sequence variants. The investigators catalogued 164 TCR beta chains as cytomegalovirus-associated.

13 Jbeta primers and 60 Vbeta primers were used for the PCR. Source study methods: Tens of millions of unique TCR beta chains, roughly 11 million shared, were counted in a later analysis. Clones were read by immunoSEQ multiplex PCR, and TCRdb kept only the in-frame ones, dropping some. Clonal size and the V and J genes are those of that table, whereas D and trimming came from the DNA. The data contain some 130,000 clones, 75% to 80% of them seen just once; the ten biggest clones take up about 3.5%. V dropped 4 bases and J dropped 0; count of bases not matched to a gene: 8. CDR1 and CDR2 (germline): SGHTA, FQGNSA. This CDR3 is 16 amino acids long. Comment on this clone: Antigen: not known.

V is TRBV7-2 and J is TRBJ2-7, with TRBD2 matching 8 bases. The clonotype was recovered from a woman between 25 and 40 years old in good health and CMV-seropositive. Material: PBMCs. DNA for the CDR3: TGTGCCAGCAGCTCAAGCGGGGGCCTGAGCTCCTACGAGCAGTACTTC. This encodes CASSSSGGLSSYEQYF. Complete variable domain (other parts from reference TRBV7-2 and TRBJ2-7): GAGVSQSPSNKVTEKGKDVELRCDPISGHTALYWYRQSLGQGLEFLIYFQGNSAPDKSGLPSDRFSAERTGGSVSTLTIQRTQQEDSAVYLCASSSSGGLSSYEQYFGPGTRLTVT.